This T cell receptor beta chain is drawn from a study of blood T cell repertoires in COVID-19. Study-wide background: T cells, B-cell-depleted T cells, or PBMCs supplied cDNA or gDNA.

Seattle's cohort entered during active infection and was followed longitudinally. At least ten counts were recorded for this clone. The same CDR3 is also encoded by other DNA sequences in this sample. In the original processing: Reference gene primer amplification in the assay estimated nucleated cell counts. Clones were sequenced by immunoSEQ multiplex PCR, and TCRdb holds only the in-frame ones, with some missing. V and J calls and clone size are copied from that table; D and trimming were computed from the DNA. The sample lists around 200,000 clones; more than 75% were seen once. V lost 7 bases, J lost 0 bases, and 9 bases lay in between. The CDR3 has 12 residues. Germline CDR1 SQVTM, CDR2 ANQGSEA.

The sequenced material came from peripheral blood. The chain combines TRBV29-1 with TRBJ1-1; D perhaps matches TRBD1 (5 bases). This TCR was sampled from a woman aged 40 to 49 with COVID-19, enrolled during active disease. In DNA form, the CDR3 reads TGCAGCGGTGGACATATGAACACTGAAGCTTTCTTT. It encodes CSGGHMNTEAFF.